Sequencing of this TCR beta chain was carried out in a study of monozygotic twins with inflammatory bowel disease. Study-wide findings and caveats: Among T cells, the various subtypes were not distinguishable. IBD patients had lower TCRbeta diversity (inverse Simpson) than healthy co-twins.

In the case of this clonotype: The antigen remains undetermined.

UMIs that had a 6-nucleotide sample barcode were put in using template switching. TCRdb reprocessed the 5' RACE reads, keeping one entry per CDR3 protein, no DNA. This listing includes 300,000 to 450,000 distinct CDR3 sequences. After skipping T cell sorting, the authors isolated total RNA from whole blood. This clonotype originated in a human donor with ulcerative colitis or Crohn's disease, or a healthy co-twin of an affected twin (not recorded which). Material for sequencing was blood.

The CDR3 sequence is CASSLQGNRYEQNF. The chain uses TRBV5-1 and TRBJ2-7; without DNA, the TCRdb call of TRBD1 cannot be checked. Germline CDR1 SGHRS, CDR2 YFSETQ. The CDR3 extends over 14 amino acids. Full variable domain (rest looked up from reference TRBV5-1 and TRBJ2-7): KAGVTQTPRYLIKTRGQQVTLSCSPISGHRSVSWYQQTPGQGLQFLFEYFSETQRNKGNFPGRFSGRQFSNSRSEMNVSTLELGDSALYLCASSLQGNRYEQNFGPGTRLTVT.